The 32 T cell receptor beta chains below come from one sample, sequenced in a study of identical twins. TCRdb ran MiXCR on the 5' RACE reads and lists one entry per CDR3 protein. In the table there are about 220,000 distinct CDR3 sequences, over 5.5% of which are singletons. This same sample was also part of a study on T cells expressing NK-cell markers.

Source material: CD8+ T cells sorted from blood. The receptors shown here come from a woman younger than 30 in good health.

The chain recombines TRBV30 with TRBJ2-2, with D unclear. Trimming took 0 bases from V and 8 from J, leaving 4 bases between them. Germline values: CDR1 GTSNPN, CDR2 SVGIG (reference sequence). The CDR3 totals 11 residues. CDR3: CAWSVLGELFF. CDR3 bases: TGTGCCTGGAGTGTACTGGGGGAGCTGTTTTTT.

There are a few counts of this clonotype. DNA for the CDR3: TGTGCCAGCTCATGGGCGGGGGGCTCCTACGAGCAGTACTTC. Translated: CASSWAGGSYEQYF. The V and J genes are TRBV27 and TRBJ2-7; 8 nucleotides align to TRBD2. The CDR3 contains 14 residues. V lost 8 bases, J lost 0 bases, and 6 bases stayed unmatched. CDR1 MNHEY and CDR2 SMNVEV come from the germline V gene (reference sequence).

A few counts support this clonotype. The chain couples TRBV5-1 to TRBJ1-1, with a tentative D call TRBD1 (5 bases). The germline V gene encodes CDR1 SGHRS and CDR2 YFSETQ. The CDR3 covers 15 residues. V dropped 4 bases and J dropped 1 base, with 14 bases sitting between them. The CDR3 is CASSLAGEKNTEAFF. In DNA form, the CDR3 reads TGCGCCAGCAGCCTGGCGGGGGAGAAGAACACTGAAGCTTTCTTT.

Ten or more counts support this clonotype. The J gene is TRBJ2-3, the V gene TRBV29-1, with 10 positions matching TRBD2. V trimming: 6 bases; J trimming: 4 bases; junction bases outside the gene matches: 7. The germline V gene has CDR1 SQVTM and CDR2 ANQGSEA. The CDR3 length is 14 residues. CDR3 nucleotide sequence: TGCAGCGTCCCCGGGACTAGCGTCCCAGATACGCAGTATTTT. It yields the protein CSVPGTSVPDTQYF.

The chain uses TRBV7-8 and TRBJ2-3, with D perhaps TRBD1 (6 bases). The CDR3 is 14 residues long. The V gene lost 6 bases and the J gene lost 0 bases, with 10 bases spanning the gap. Germline V gene data show CDR1 as SGHVS and CDR2 as FQNEAQ. Here the CDR3 reads CASRRGQSTDTQYF. The DNA of the CDR3 is TGTGCCAGCAGACGCGGACAGAGCACAGATACGCAGTATTTT.

This clonotype was seen a handful of times. The chain has TRBV11-1 and TRBJ2-1, with D hard to call. Per the germline V gene, CDR1 is SGHAT and CDR2 is FQDESV (reference sequence). The CDR3 is made up of 18 amino acids. Trimming cost V 8 bases and J 0 bases, with 23 bases left between them. This chain's CDR3 is CASDSLSTMRSSYNEQFF. In nucleotides, the CDR3 is TGTGCCAGCGACTCGCTTTCTACTATGCGGAGCTCCTACAATGAGCAGTTCTTC.

The chain employs TRBV15 and TRBJ2-2; TRBD1 matches at 10 bases. V was clipped by 0 bases and J by 4 bases; unmatched bases: 8. Germline CDR1 reads LNHNV; CDR2 reads YYDKDF (reference sequence). CDR3 size: 18 residues. The CDR3 region has the DNA TGTGCCACCAGCAGAGAAGTGGGACAGGGGTTCGTCACCGGGGAGCTGTTTTTT. This codes for CATSREVGQGFVTGELFF.

V is TRBV6-6 and J is TRBJ2-1; 10 bases are a match to TRBD2. The germline V gene has CDR1 MNHNY and CDR2 SVGAGI (reference sequence). V shed 10 bases and J 12 bases; nucleotides not matched to a gene: 6. This CDR3 is 11 amino acids long. CDR3 sequence: CATLAGGWQFF. Written as DNA, the CDR3 is TGTGCCACCTTAGCGGGAGGTTGGCAGTTCTTC.

This rearrangement joins TRBV7-6 to TRBJ1-2; 8 positions match TRBD1. J gave up 7 bases and V 1 base, and 8 bases lay outside the gene matches. CDR1 SGHVS and CDR2 FNYEAQ come from the germline V gene. This CDR3 has 15 amino acids. The CDR3 region is CASSLEPGQGSGYTF. DNA for the CDR3: TGTGCCAGCAGCTTAGAACCCGGACAGGGAAGTGGCTACACCTTC.

In this sample, this clonotype turned up many times. V is TRBV10-3 and J is TRBJ2-7; 8 bases line up with TRBD2. The CDR3 length is 17 residues. V lost 6 bases, J lost 2 bases, and 15 bases stayed unmatched. Germline V lookup: CDR1 ENHRY, CDR2 SYGVKD. This CDR3 reads CAIRTFVAGSTTYEQYF. DNA of the CDR3: TGTGCCATCAGGACTTTTGTAGCGGGATCCACTACCTACGAGCAGTACTTC.

This clonotype has at least ten counts. This chain joins TRBV9 and TRBJ2-5; weak D call: TRBD2 (6 bases). The CDR3 is 14 amino acids. Trimming stripped 2 bases from V and 4 bases from J, with 12 bases between. Germline CDR1 and CDR2: SGDLS and YYNGEE. CDR3 in amino acids: CASSVAGGPETQYF. The CDR3 DNA reads as TGTGCCAGCAGCGTGGCCGGGGGACCAGAGACCCAGTACTTC.

In this sample, this clonotype turned up many times. The rearrangement joins TRBV29-1 to TRBJ1-2; D perhaps matches TRBD1 (5 bases). Germline V gives CDR1 SQVTM, CDR2 ANQGSEA. The ends were cut back, 4 bases at V and 2 bases at J, with 11 bases in the middle. The CDR3 runs to 13 residues. The CDR3 spells CSVGVAGNYGYTF. The DNA of the CDR3 is TGCAGCGTTGGGGTTGCAGGGAACTATGGCTACACCTTC.

The rearrangement links TRBV29-1 to TRBJ1-2, with D maybe TRBD1 (5 bases). The CDR3 has 16 amino acids. CDR1 and CDR2 (germline): SQVTM, ANQGSEA. The germline V and J ends were trimmed by 3 bases and 3 bases, with 20 bases remaining between them. This CDR3 reads CSVEGFRDEGDYGYTF. The CDR3 coding sequence is TGCAGCGTTGAGGGCTTTCGGGACGAAGGGGACTATGGCTACACCTTC. Full variable domain (missing parts from reference TRBV29-1 and TRBJ1-2): SAVISQKPSRDICQRGTSLTIQCQVDSQVTMMFWYRQQPGQSLTLIATANQGSEATYESGFVIDKFPISRPNLTFSTLTVSNMSPEDSSIYLCSVEGFRDEGDYGYTFGSGTRLTVV.

This clonotype was observed a few times. This chain joins TRBV3-1 and TRBJ2-7; 9 bases fit TRBD1. Germline values: CDR1 LGHDT, CDR2 YNNKEL (reference sequence). The CDR3 covers 14 residues. Trimming at V came to 4 bases and at J to 2 bases, leaving 3 bases not matched to a gene. The DNA for the CDR3 is TGTGCCAGCAGCCCGGACAGGGGCCCCTACGAGCAGTACTTC. It encodes CASSPDRGPYEQYF.

The chain employs TRBV27 and TRBJ2-1; D gene uncertain. CDR1 MNHEY and CDR2 SMNVEV come from the germline V gene (reference sequence). V lost 7 bases to trimming and J lost 5 bases, with 21 bases between them. The length of the CDR3 is 16 residues. CDR3 DNA: TGTGCCAGCACTCGTGTCTGGGGTCTTGGAGACAATGAGCAGTTCTTC. This codes for CASTRVWGLGDNEQFF.

This clonotype was recorded a few times. V is TRBV20-1 and J is TRBJ2-1, with 7 bases that match TRBD2. Trimming removed 4 bases from V and 2 bases from J; junction bases left unmatched: 8. CDR1 is DFQATT, CDR2 SNEGSKA, per germline (reference sequence). The CDR3 consists of 15 residues. Here the CDR3 DNA reads TGCAGTGCTACCCCGGGACTAAATCCCTACAATGAGCAGTTCTTC. The encoded protein is CSATPGLNPYNEQFF.

This clonotype was detected many times. V and J are TRBV6-1 and TRBJ2-1; D gene ambiguous. CDR1 is MNHNS and CDR2 is SASEGT in the germline V gene. Trimming left V 5 bases short and J 5 bases short, with 10 bases between. CDR3 length: 13 amino acids. In nucleotides, the CDR3 is TGTGCCAGCAGTCCGAGCCCCAACAATGAGCAGTTCTTC. This gives the protein CASSPSPNNEQFF.

The chain has TRBV30 and TRBJ2-3; D call uncertain. In germline, CDR1 is GTSNPN, CDR2 SVGIG (reference sequence). V lost 1 base and J lost 2, with 13 bases in between. The CDR3 consists of 15 residues. Written as DNA, the CDR3 is TGTGCCTGGAGTGGGAAACTAACAGTCACAGATACGCAGTATTTT. This encodes CAWSGKLTVTDTQYF.

The chain couples TRBV3-1 to TRBJ1-2; D ambiguous. V gave up 0 bases and J gave up 8 bases, with 10 bases separating them. This CDR3 region has 13 residues. Germline V gives CDR1 LGHDT, CDR2 YNNKEL (reference sequence). The CDR3 region is CASSQEWASGYTF. CDR3 nucleotide sequence: TGTGCCAGCAGCCAAGAGTGGGCATCAGGCTACACCTTC.

In this sample, this clonotype turned up many times. This sequence joins TRBV7-2 and TRBJ2-7; 14 bases agree with TRBD2. Trimming at V came to 4 bases and at J to 1 base, leaving 6 bases not matched to a gene. Germline lookup yields CDR1 SGHTA and CDR2 FQGNSA. The CDR3 extends over 17 amino acids. DNA of the CDR3: TGTGCCAGCAGCTCGGGACTAGCGGGAGTAGGTTCCTACGAGCAGTACTTC. Translation: CASSSGLAGVGSYEQYF.

The table lists this clonotype with a few counts. The gene calls are TRBV27 and TRBJ1-1, with D perhaps TRBD1 (6 bases). Germline CDR1 reads MNHEY; CDR2 reads SMNVEV (reference sequence). Trimming cost V 5 bases and J 3 bases, with 10 bases left between them. This CDR3 is 13 amino acids long. This CDR3 reads CASSQGFHTEAFF. Written as DNA, the CDR3 is TGTGCCAGCAGTCAGGGGTTCCACACTGAAGCTTTCTTT.

This clonotype was seen more than once but under ten times. The chain has TRBV12-3 or TRBV12-4 and TRBJ1-5, with no clear D. The V gene lost 0 bases and the J gene lost 1 base, with 4 bases spanning the gap. CDR3 length: 14 amino acids. As DNA, the CDR3 is TGTGCCAGCAGTTTAGCGAAGAGCAATCAGCCCCAGCATTTT. Translating it yields CASSLAKSNQPQHF.

The chain employs TRBV6-5 and TRBJ2-5, with TRBD2 matching 7 bases. The CDR3 has 15 amino acids. J lost 6 bases, V lost 2 bases, and 9 bases had no gene match. Germline-derived CDR1 and CDR2 are MNHEY and SVGAGI. CDR3: CASSYSGDPRKTQYF. As DNA, the CDR3 is TGTGCCAGCAGTTACAGCGGGGACCCTCGGAAGACCCAGTACTTC.

This clonotype was observed at least ten times. V and J are TRBV11-2 and TRBJ1-1; D is unresolved. Germline V gene sequence: CDR1 SGHAT, CDR2 FQNNGV. V shed 3 bases and J shed 8 bases, with 7 bases lying between them. The CDR3 is 11 residues long. The CDR3 DNA sequence: TGTGCCAGCAGCTTGTTAGGGGAAGCTTTCTTT. This sequence encodes CASSLLGEAFF. The full variable domain, rest sourced from reference TRBV11-2 and TRBJ1-1, is EAGVAQSPRYKIIEKRQSVAFWCNPISGHATLYWYQQILGQGPKLLIQFQNNGVVDDSQLPKDRFSAERLKGVDSTLKIQPAKLEDSAVYLCASSLLGEAFFGQGTRLTVV.

This clonotype was picked up a small number of times. This chain joins TRBV12-3 or TRBV12-4 and TRBJ2-2; D is perhaps TRBD2 (5 bases). This CDR3 has 12 residues. The germline V and J ends were trimmed by 6 bases and 8 bases, with 10 bases remaining between them. The CDR3, as DNA: TGTGCCAGCAGGATAGGAGGAGGGGAGCTGTTTTTT. Its translation is CASRIGGGELFF.

Only a few counts were recorded for this clonotype. The chain combines TRBV9 with TRBJ1-2, with D possibly TRBD1 on 5 matching bases. This CDR3 is 15 amino acids long. Trimming removed 4 bases at V and 8 bases at J, with 21 bases between. Germline V gives CDR1 SGDLS, CDR2 YYNGEE. DNA for the CDR3: TGTGCCAGCAGCACCCGTAGCACAGGCGAGGACGGCTACACCTTC. Encoded protein: CASSTRSTGEDGYTF.

This clonotype was seen more than once but under ten times. CDR3 bases: TGCAGCGTTGAAGATAGGGGCAGCGAGTACACCGGGGAGCTGTTTTTT. Its protein is CSVEDRGSEYTGELFF. This chain joins TRBV29-1 and TRBJ2-2; maybe TRBD1 (5 bases). V shed 0 bases and J shed 3 bases, with 14 bases lying between them. This CDR3 has 16 residues. CDR1 SQVTM and CDR2 ANQGSEA come from the germline V gene.

The chain uses TRBV3-1 and TRBJ2-3; 10 bases are shared with TRBD2. The germline V gene encodes CDR1 LGHDT and CDR2 YNNKEL (reference sequence). Germline trimming cut 1 base from V and 6 bases from J; bases unmatched to any gene: 7. This CDR3 is built from 16 residues. CDR3 sequence: CASSQASGGAGDTQYF. The CDR3 nucleotides read TGTGCCAGCAGCCAAGCAAGCGGGGGGGCCGGGGATACGCAGTATTTT.

In its sample, this clonotype was seen many times. The chain employs TRBV15 and TRBJ2-2; D not resolved. The CDR3 runs 17 residues. In germline, CDR1 is LNHNV, CDR2 YYDKDF (reference sequence). Deletions cut 5 bases from V and 7 bases from J, with 23 bases between. CDR3 bases: TGTGCCACCAGCCGAGGTGGTAGGCTAGAAGGTAGCGGGGAGCTGTTTTTT. This translates into CATSRGGRLEGSGELFF.

The gene calls are TRBV3-1 and TRBJ1-2, with TRBD1 identical over 8 bases. Germline V gene sequence: CDR1 LGHDT, CDR2 YNNKEL (reference sequence). The CDR3 is 13 amino acids. Trimming at V came to 2 bases and at J to 8 bases, leaving 4 bases not matched to a gene. CDR3 amino acids: CASSQWTGYGYTF. For the CDR3, the DNA is TGTGCCAGCAGCCAATGGACAGGGTACGGCTACACCTTC.

Only a few counts were recorded for this clonotype. The DNA of the CDR3 is TGCGCCAGCAGCCTCTGGGGGGCAGCTGGGGATACGCAGTATTTT. It codes for CASSLWGAAGDTQYF. The rearrangement links TRBV4-1 to TRBJ2-3; the D call may be TRBD1 or TRBD2 (6 bases each). Trimming took off 4 bases at V and 6 bases at J, with 17 bases between the two ends. This CDR3 has 15 residues. Germline V CDR1 and CDR2: MGHRA, YSYEKL.

This clonotype has at least ten counts. This rearrangement joins TRBV5-1 to TRBJ2-1, with 10 positions matching TRBD2. The CDR3 extends over 17 amino acids. Germline trimming cut 3 bases from V and 0 bases from J; bases unmatched to any gene: 6. CDR1 is SGHRS and CDR2 is YFSETQ in the germline V gene. CDR3: CASSWGTSASSYNEQFF. CDR3 in DNA: TGCGCCAGCAGCTGGGGGACTAGCGCGAGCTCCTACAATGAGCAGTTCTTC.